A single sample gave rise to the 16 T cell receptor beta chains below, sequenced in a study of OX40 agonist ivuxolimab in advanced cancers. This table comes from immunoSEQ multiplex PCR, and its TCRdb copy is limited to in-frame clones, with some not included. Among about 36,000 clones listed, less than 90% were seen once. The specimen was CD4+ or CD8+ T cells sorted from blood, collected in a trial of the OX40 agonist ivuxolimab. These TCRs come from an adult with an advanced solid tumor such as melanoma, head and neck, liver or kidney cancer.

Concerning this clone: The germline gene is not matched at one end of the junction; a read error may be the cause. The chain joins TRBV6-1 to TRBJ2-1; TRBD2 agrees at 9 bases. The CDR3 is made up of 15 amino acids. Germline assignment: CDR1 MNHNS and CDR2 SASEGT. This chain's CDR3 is CASSDPGLAKDEQFF. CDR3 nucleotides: TGTGCCAGTAGTGACCCGGGACTAGCCAAAGATGAGCAGTTCTTC.

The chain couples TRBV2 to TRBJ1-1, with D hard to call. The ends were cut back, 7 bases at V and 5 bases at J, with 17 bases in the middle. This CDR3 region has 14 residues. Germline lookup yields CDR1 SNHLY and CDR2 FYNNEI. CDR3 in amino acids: CASIEGSETTEAFF. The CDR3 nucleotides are TGTGCCAGCATCGAGGGCTCGGAAACGACTGAAGCTTTCTTT. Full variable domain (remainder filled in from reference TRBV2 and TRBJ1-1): EPEVTQTPSHQVTQMGQEVILRCVPISNHLYFYWYRQILGQKVEFLVSFYNNEISEKSEIFDDQFSVERPDGSNFTLKIRSTKLEDSAMYFCASIEGSETTEAFFGQGTRLTVV.

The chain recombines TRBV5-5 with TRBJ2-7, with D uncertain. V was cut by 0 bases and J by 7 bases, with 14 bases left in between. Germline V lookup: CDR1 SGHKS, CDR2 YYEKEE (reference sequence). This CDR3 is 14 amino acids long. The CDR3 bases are TGTGCCAGCAGCTTGGGACCCGATCCCCGTGAGCAGTACTTC. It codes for CASSLGPDPREQYF.

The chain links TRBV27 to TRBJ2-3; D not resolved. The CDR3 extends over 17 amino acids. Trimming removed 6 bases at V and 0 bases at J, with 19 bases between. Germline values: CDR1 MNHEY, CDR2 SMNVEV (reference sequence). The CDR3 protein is CASRTRSIILSTDTQYF. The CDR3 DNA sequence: TGTGCCAGCAGGACTCGGAGCATTATTCTTAGCACAGATACGCAGTATTTT.

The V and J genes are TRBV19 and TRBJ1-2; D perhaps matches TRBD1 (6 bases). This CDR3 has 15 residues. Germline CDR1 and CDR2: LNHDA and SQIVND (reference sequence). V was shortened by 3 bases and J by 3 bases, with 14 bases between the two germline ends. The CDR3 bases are TGTGCCAGTAGTATCCGGACAGAAACTTACTATGGCTACACCTTC. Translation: CASSIRTETYYGYTF.

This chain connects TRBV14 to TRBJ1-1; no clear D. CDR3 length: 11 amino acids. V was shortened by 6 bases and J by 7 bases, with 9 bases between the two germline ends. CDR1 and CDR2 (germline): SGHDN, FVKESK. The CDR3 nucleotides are TGTGCCAGCAGAGGGCTCGGTGAAGCTTTCTTT. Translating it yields CASRGLGEAFF.

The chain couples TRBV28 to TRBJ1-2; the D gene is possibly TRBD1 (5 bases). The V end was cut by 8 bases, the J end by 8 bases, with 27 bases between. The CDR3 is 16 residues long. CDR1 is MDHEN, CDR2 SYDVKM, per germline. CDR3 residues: CASDAGADLALWGYTF. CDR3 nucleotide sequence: TGTGCCAGCGACGCCGGGGCGGATTTGGCGCTTTGGGGCTACACCTTC.

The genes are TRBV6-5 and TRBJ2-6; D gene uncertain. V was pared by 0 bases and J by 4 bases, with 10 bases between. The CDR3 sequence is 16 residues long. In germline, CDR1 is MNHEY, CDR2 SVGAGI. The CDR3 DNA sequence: TGTGCCAGCAGTTACTCGATAAGATCGGGGGCCAACGTCCTGACTTTC. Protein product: CASSYSIRSGANVLTF.

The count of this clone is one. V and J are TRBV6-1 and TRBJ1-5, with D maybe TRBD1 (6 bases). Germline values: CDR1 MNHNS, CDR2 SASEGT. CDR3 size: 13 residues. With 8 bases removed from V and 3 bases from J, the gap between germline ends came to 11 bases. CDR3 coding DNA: TGTGCCAGCGGCAGGGGACCCAATCAGCCCCAGCATTTT. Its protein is CASGRGPNQPQHF.

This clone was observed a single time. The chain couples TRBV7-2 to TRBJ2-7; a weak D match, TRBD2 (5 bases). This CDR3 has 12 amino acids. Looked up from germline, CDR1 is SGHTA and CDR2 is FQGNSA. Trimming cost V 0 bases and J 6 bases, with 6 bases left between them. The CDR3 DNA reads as TGTGCCAGCAGCTTAGCGAGGGCCGAGCAGTACTTC. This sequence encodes CASSLARAEQYF.

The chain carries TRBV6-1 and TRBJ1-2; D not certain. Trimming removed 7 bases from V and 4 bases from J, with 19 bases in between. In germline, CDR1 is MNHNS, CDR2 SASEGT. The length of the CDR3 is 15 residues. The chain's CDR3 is CASTLGGSFVYGYTF. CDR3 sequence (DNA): TGTGCCAGCACTCTAGGAGGCAGTTTCGTCTATGGCTACACCTTC.

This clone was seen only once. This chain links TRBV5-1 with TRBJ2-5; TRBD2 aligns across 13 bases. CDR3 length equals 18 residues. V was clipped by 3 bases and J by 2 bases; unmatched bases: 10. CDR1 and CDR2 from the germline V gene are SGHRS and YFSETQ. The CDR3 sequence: CASSSGTSGGAKQETQYF. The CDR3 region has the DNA TGCGCCAGCAGCTCCGGTACTAGCGGGGGGGCAAAACAAGAGACCCAGTACTTC.

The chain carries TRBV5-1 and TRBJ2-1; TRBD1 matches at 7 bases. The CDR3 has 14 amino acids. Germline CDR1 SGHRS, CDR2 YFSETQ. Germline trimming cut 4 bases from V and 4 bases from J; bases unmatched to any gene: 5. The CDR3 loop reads CASSPGQRYNEQFF. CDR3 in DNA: TGCGCCAGCAGCCCGGGACAGCGATACAATGAGCAGTTCTTC.

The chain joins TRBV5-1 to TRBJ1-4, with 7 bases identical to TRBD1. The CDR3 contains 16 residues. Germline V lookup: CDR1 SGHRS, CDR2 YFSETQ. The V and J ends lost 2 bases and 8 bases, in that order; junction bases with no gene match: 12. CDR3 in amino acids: CASSFPETGLEEKLFF. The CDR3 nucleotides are TGCGCCAGCAGCTTCCCCGAGACAGGGTTAGAGGAAAAACTGTTTTTT.

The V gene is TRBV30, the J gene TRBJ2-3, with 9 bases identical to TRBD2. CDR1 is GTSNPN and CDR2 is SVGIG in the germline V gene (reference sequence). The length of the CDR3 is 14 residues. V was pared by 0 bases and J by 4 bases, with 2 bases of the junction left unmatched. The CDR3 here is CAWSVRLAADTQYF. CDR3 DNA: TGTGCCTGGAGTGTAAGACTAGCGGCAGATACGCAGTATTTT.

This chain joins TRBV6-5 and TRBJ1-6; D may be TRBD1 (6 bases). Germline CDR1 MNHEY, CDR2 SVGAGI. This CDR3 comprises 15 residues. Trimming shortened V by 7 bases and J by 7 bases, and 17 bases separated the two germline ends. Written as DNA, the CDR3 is TGTGCCAGCACCCTCTTCGGGGGGCTAAATTCACCCCTCCACTTT. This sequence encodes CASTLFGGLNSPLHF.